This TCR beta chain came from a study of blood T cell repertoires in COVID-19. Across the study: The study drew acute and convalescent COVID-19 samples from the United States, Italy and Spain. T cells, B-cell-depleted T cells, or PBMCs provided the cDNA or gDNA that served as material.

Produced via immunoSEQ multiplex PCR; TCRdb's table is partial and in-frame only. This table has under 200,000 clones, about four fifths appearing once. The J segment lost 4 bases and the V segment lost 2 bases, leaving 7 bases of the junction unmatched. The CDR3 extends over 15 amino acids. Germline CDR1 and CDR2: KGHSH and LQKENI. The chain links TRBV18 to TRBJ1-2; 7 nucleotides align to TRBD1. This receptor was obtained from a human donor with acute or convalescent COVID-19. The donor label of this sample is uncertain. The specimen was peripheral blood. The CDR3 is CASSPLEGQAYGYTF. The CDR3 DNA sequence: TGTGCCAGCTCACCATTAGAAGGACAGGCCTATGGCTACACCTTC.